The 7 T cell receptor beta chains below all came from one sample that was sequenced in a study of Graves' ophthalmopathy and Graves' hyperthyroidism. Amplifying from RNA transcripts, the study obtained TCR beta CDR3 regions. The first-round RT-PCR employed HTBI primers together with the Qiagen OneStep RT-PCR kit. A multiplex PCR was then performed as the second round. TCRdb passed the multiplex PCR reads through MiXCR, listing each CDR3 protein once. In the table there are around 470,000 distinct CDR3 sequences, around 14% of which are singletons. Specimen: blood. The source of these receptors is a woman aged 25 to 39 with Graves' ophthalmopathy.

This clonotype was picked up many times. The chain uses TRBV12-3 or TRBV12-4 and TRBJ1-6; no definite D call. CDR3 length equals 13 residues. Between the trimmed V and J ends, which lost 3 bases and 9 bases, there was a span of 9 bases. The CDR3 sequence is CASSFQVGSPLHF. The CDR3 DNA follows: TGTGCCAGCAGTTTTCAAGTAGGTTCACCCCTCCACTTT.

This sequence joins TRBV9 and TRBJ2-4; D tentatively fits TRBD1 or TRBD2 (5 bases each). V was clipped by 0 bases and J by 6 bases, with 13 bases between them. The germline V gene encodes CDR1 SGDLS and CDR2 YYNGEE. CDR3 length: 15 residues. The CDR3 bases are TGTGCCAGCAGCGTAGAAGGGACCCCTGTAAACATTCAGTACTTC. It is translated as CASSVEGTPVNIQYF.

This clonotype was seen repeatedly, ten times or more. The gene calls are TRBV12-3 or TRBV12-4 and TRBJ2-6; D is unclear. The CDR3 sequence is 12 residues long. Trimming cost V 5 bases and J 6 bases, with 5 bases left between them. The CDR3 DNA sequence: TGTGCCAGCAGTCCACCGGCCAACGTCCTGACTTTC. This encodes CASSPPANVLTF.

The chain joins TRBV11-1 to TRBJ2-2; TRBD2 is a possible D gene (5 bases). In germline, CDR1 is SGHAT, CDR2 FQDESV (reference sequence). Trimming removed 2 bases from V and 1 base from J, with 14 bases in between. The CDR3 contains 17 residues. CDR3 in amino acids: CASSLRELGMNTGELFF. CDR3 bases: TGTGCCAGCAGCTTAAGGGAACTAGGGATGAACACCGGGGAGCTGTTTTTT.

This clonotype appeared many times. A much larger clone is a single base away; this may be a read error. V gene TRBV7-9 combines with J gene TRBJ1-1; no reliable D call. Germline assignment: CDR1 SEHNR and CDR2 FQNEAQ (reference sequence). The CDR3 sequence is 12 residues long. Trimming took 7 bases from V and 2 from J, leaving 8 bases between them. Here the CDR3 reads CASTPANTEAFF. In nucleotides, the CDR3 is TGTGCCAGCACCCCCGCCAACACTGAAGCTTTCTTT.

This clonotype was detected a few times. This chain's CDR3 is CASSLRSTGRSGELFF. The CDR3 DNA reads as TGTGCCAGCAGCTTAAGATCTACAGGGAGGAGCGGGGAGCTGTTTTTT. V usage is TRBV11-2 and J usage is TRBJ2-2; D is perhaps TRBD1 or TRBD2 (6 bases each). CDR3 length equals 16 residues. Germline-derived CDR1 and CDR2 are SGHAT and FQNNGV. Between the trimmed V and J ends, which lost 2 bases and 7 bases, there was a span of 17 bases.

At least ten counts were recorded for this clonotype. The chain is built from TRBV20-1 and TRBJ1-5, with D hard to call. The CDR3 loop spans 11 amino acids. From germline, CDR1 is DFQATT and CDR2 SNEGSKA (reference sequence). V shed 8 bases and J shed 3 bases, with 8 bases lying between them. The CDR3 sequence is CSFQVNQPQHF. In DNA form, the CDR3 reads TGCAGTTTTCAGGTCAATCAGCCCCAGCATTTT.